A selection of T cell receptor beta chains follows, all from one sample in a study of cytomegalovirus exposure and HLA in healthy donors. Repertoires were generated with immunoSEQ multiplex PCR, while TCRdb's copy carries only in-frame clones and drops some. Here the sample spans 130,000 or so clones, roughly 66% being singletons. The sample consisted of PBMCs. The receptors were sampled from a man younger than 35 in good health and CMV-seronegative. CDR3s include the opening cysteine and the closing phenylalanine or tryptophan. The D gene is left open where the match is weak. Expanded clones are given a class, and other clones once, few, many or no size at all.

V	size	J	D	DNA	CDR3
TRBV30	NA	TRBJ2-4	NA	TGTGCCTGGAGTACCGGGACCAAAAACATTCAGTACTTC	CAWSTGTKNIQYF
TRBV30	NA	TRBJ2-7	TRBD1	TGTGCCTGGGGACAGGGGGCGGGGGAGCAGTACTTC	CAWGQGAGEQYF
TRBV6-4	few	TRBJ2-1	TRBD2	TGTGCCAGCAGTGACGGGCTAGCGGGGGCCCATGGGCAGTTCTTC	CASSDGLAGAHGQFF
TRBV2	few	TRBJ1-1	NA	TGTGCCAGCCGTTCGGGGTTAGCTGAAGCTTTCTTT	CASRSGLAEAFF
TRBV5-1	NA	TRBJ2-3	NA	TGCGCCAGCACCCTTGGGGGGATTTCTAGCACAGATACGCAGTATTTT	CASTLGGISSTDTQYF
TRBV27	NA	TRBJ1-1	NA	TGTGCCAGCAGTATATACAGGGAGTCTGAAGCTTTCTTT	CASSIYRESEAFF
TRBV6-1	NA	TRBJ1-4	NA	TGTGCCAGCAGTGAGTGGCTGCGACTGGCAACTAATGAAAAACTGTTTTTT	CASSEWLRLATNEKLFF
TRBV15	few	TRBJ1-2	NA	TGTGCCACCAGCAGAGCGAGGGTCGGCGGCTACCCCTTC	CATSRARVGGYPF
TRBV4-2	NA	TRBJ2-7	TRBD2	TGTGCCAGCAGCCAAGTAATAGCGGGATCCCTCTACGAGCAGTACTTC	CASSQVIAGSLYEQYF
TRBV28	NA	TRBJ2-3	NA	TGTGCCAGCAAAGCTCTAAATCGTACAGATACGCAGTATTTT	CASKALNRTDTQYF
TRBV25-1	NA	TRBJ2-1	TRBD1	TGTGCCAGCAGTGACTATACTCAGGACAGGGGGAATCGTAATGAGCAGTTCTTC	CASSDYTQDRGNRNEQFF
TRBV5-1	NA	TRBJ2-2	NA	TGCGCCAGCAGCCTGTTCTCTAGCGCCGCGAACACCGGGGAGCTGTTTTTT	CASSLFSSAANTGELFF
TRBV30	NA	TRBJ1-2	NA	TGTGCCTGGACCCCGGTTCGTAACTATGGCTACACCTTC	CAWTPVRNYGYTF
TRBV7-2	NA	TRBJ2-7	TRBD1	TGTGCCAGCAGCACCGGGACAGGGGGGGGGTACGAGCAGTACTTC	CASSTGTGGGYEQYF
TRBV10-3	few	TRBJ1-2	NA	TGTGCCATCAGGCAGGGGAATGGGTATGGCTACACCTTC	CAIRQGNGYGYTF
TRBV7-9	NA	TRBJ1-4	TRBD1	TGTGCCAGCAGCCCGACAGGGGGCTTTTCTTCAACTAATGAAAAACTGTTTTTT	CASSPTGGFSSTNEKLFF
TRBV4-2	NA	TRBJ1-6	NA	TGTGCCAGCAGCCAAGTGGTGGGGGGAAATTCACCCCTCCACTTT	CASSQVVGGNSPLHF
TRBV2	NA	TRBJ2-5	TRBD1	TGTGCCTCAAGGGACAGTGAGTACTTC	CASRDSEYF
TRBV5-6	NA	TRBJ2-3	NA	TGTGCCAGCAGCTTGGGACCGGGGGGCGCGGGCACAGATACGCAGTATTTT	CASSLGPGGAGTDTQYF
TRBV4-1	few	TRBJ1-1	TRBD1	TGCGCCAGCAGCCTTGCAGGGGGTAGCACTGAAGCTTTCTTT	CASSLAGGSTEAFF
TRBV6-5	few	TRBJ2-1	NA	TGTGCCAGCAGACAAGCGGGCCTCACGGGTGAGCAGTTCTTC	CASRQAGLTGEQFF
TRBV27	NA	TRBJ1-5	NA	TGTGCCAGCTATAAAGAGGTGCTCCCCCAGCCCCAGCATTTT	CASYKEVLPQPQHF
TRBV6-6	few	TRBJ2-7	NA	TGTGCCAGCAGCACTTCATACGAGCAGTACTTC	CASSTSYEQYF